This T cell receptor beta chain appears in the sequencing data of a study of T-cell reconstitution after alpha-beta-depleted transplantation in children. This clonotype was recorded many times. A TCRbeta library incorporating unique molecular identifiers was prepared. A single record per CDR3 protein comes from TCRdb applying MiXCR to the PCR reads. Here the sample spans about 300,000 distinct CDR3 sequences, roughly 9.1% being singletons. The V gene's germline CDR1 is SGHKS and CDR2 YYEKEE (reference sequence). The CDR3 spans 16 residues. V lost 3 bases, J lost 7 bases, and 13 bases stayed unmatched.

The input for sequencing was PBMCs, taken before TCRalphabeta/CD19-depleted stem cell transplant. The rearrangement links TRBV5-5 to TRBJ2-1, with 7 bases aligning to TRBD2. This sequence originates from a boy under two years old with acute myeloid leukemia, due to receive a stem cell transplant. Here the CDR3 reads CASSWARRELGNEQFF. Written as DNA, the CDR3 is TGTGCCAGCAGCTGGGCGAGGCGGGAGTTAGGGAATGAGCAGTTCTTC.